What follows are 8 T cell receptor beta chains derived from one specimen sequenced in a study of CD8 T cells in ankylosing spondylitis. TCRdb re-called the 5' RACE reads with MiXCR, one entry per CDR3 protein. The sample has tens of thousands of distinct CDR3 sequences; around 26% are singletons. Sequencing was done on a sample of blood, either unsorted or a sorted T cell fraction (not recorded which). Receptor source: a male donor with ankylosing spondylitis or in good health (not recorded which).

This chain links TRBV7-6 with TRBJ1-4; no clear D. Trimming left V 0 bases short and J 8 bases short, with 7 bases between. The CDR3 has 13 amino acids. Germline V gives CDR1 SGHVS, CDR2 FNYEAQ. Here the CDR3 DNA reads TGTGCCAGCAGCTTAGCGCCGAGAGAAAAACTGTTTTTT. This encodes CASSLAPREKLFF.

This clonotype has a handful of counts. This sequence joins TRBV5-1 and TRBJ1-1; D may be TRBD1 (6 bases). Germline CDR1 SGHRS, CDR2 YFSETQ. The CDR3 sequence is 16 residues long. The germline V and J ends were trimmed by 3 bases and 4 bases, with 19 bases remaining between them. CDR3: CASSYEGDNAVTEAFF. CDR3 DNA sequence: TGCGCCAGCAGCTATGAAGGGGACAACGCCGTCACTGAAGCTTTCTTT.

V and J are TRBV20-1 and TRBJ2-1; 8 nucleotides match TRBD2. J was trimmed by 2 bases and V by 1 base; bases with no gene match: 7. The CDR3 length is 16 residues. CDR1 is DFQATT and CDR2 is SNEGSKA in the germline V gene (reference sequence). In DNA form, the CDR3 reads TGCAGTGCTAGAGTGGCTAGCGGGCTTCCCTACAATGAGCAGTTCTTC. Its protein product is CSARVASGLPYNEQFF.

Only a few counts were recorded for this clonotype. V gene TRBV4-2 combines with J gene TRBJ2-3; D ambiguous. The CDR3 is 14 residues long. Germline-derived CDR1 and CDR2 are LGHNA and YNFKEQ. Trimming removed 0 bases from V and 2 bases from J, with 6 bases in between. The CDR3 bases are TGTGCCAGCAGCCAAGATAAGTCCACAGATACGCAGTATTTT. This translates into CASSQDKSTDTQYF.

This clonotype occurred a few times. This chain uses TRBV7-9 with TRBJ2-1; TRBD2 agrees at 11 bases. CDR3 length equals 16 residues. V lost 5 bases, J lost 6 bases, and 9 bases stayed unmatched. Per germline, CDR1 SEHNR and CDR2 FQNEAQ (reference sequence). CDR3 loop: CASSDFIAGGGNEQFF. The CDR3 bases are TGTGCCAGCAGCGATTTTATAGCGGGAGGGGGCAATGAGCAGTTCTTC.

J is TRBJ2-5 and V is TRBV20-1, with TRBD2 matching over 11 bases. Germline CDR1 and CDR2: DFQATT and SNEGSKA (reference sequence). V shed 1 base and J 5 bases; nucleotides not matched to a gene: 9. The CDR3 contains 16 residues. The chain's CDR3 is CSARAHGTSGSETQYF. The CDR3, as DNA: TGCAGTGCTAGAGCCCACGGGACTAGCGGTTCGGAGACCCAGTACTTC.

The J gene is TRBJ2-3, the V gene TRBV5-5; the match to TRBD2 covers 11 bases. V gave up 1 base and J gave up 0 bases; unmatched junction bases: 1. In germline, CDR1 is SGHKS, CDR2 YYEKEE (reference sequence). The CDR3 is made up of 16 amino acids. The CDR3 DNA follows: TGTGCCAGCAGCTTGCTAGCGGGGGGTAGCACAGATACGCAGTATTTT. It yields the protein CASSLLAGGSTDTQYF.

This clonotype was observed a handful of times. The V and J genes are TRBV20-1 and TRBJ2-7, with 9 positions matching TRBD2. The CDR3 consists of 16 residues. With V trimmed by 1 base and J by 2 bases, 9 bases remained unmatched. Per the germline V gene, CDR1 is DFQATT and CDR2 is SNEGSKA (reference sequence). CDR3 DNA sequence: TGCAGTGCTAGAGCTCTAGCGGGACCTGGAACCTACGAGCAGTACTTC. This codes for CSARALAGPGTYEQYF.